The 20 T cell receptor beta chains given below trace back to one sample, sequenced in a study of radiation and T cells in renal cell carcinoma. TCRdb's copy holds only in-frame clones and misses some; the assay was immunoSEQ multiplex PCR. This table holds about 23,000 clones, roughly 53% found once. Treatment defined: treatment-naive control, cytoreductive nephrectomy. Here the sequenced sample was tumor tissue, taken from a patient whose treatment was nephrectomy without radiotherapy. The receptors were gathered from a human donor with renal cell carcinoma.

For this clone: At one of its ends the junction is not consistent with the germline gene, which may arise from a read error. The chain joins TRBV7-2 to TRBJ1-1; weak D call: TRBD1 (5 bases). This CDR3 contains 13 residues. CDR1 and CDR2 (germline): SGHTA, FQGNSA. The CDR3 nucleotides are TGCGCCAGCAGCCAAACAGGGAACACTGAAGCTTTCTTT. Translating gives CASSQTGNTEAFF.

V gene TRBV27 combines with J gene TRBJ1-2; unclear D gene. With 5 bases removed from V and 5 bases from J, the gap between germline ends came to 12 bases. Germline CDR1 is MNHEY and CDR2 is SMNVEV (reference sequence). The CDR3 loop spans 13 amino acids. The CDR3 DNA is TGTGCCAGCAGTGCGGGCCGACTATATGGCTACACCTTC. As protein: CASSAGRLYGYTF.

The chain uses TRBV29-1 and TRBJ1-2; 10 nucleotides agree with TRBD1. With V trimmed by 4 bases and J by 5 bases, 10 bases remained unmatched. Germline loops: CDR1 SQVTM, CDR2 ANQGSEA. CDR3 length: 15 amino acids. The CDR3 coding sequence is TGCAGCGTTGGAGGGGGGACAGGGGAAGGTTATGGCTACACCTTC. This encodes CSVGGGTGEGYGYTF.

This clone was counted a few times. The chain combines TRBV18 with TRBJ1-3; D is unclear. Looked up from germline, CDR1 is KGHSH and CDR2 is LQKENI. V was pared by 2 bases and J by 0 bases, with 5 bases between. This CDR3 has 14 amino acids. The CDR3: CASSPGSSGNTIYF. The CDR3 nucleotides read TGTGCCAGCTCACCAGGGAGCTCTGGAAACACCATATATTTT.

The gene calls are TRBV11-2 and TRBJ2-6; the D gene could be TRBD1 or TRBD2 (5 bases each). The CDR3 contains 19 residues. V was clipped by 4 bases and J by 0 bases, with 19 bases between them. CDR1 is SGHAT and CDR2 is FQNNGV in the germline V gene. CDR3 nucleotides: TGTGCCAGCAGCTCCTCGGGGTGGGGGACCGGCTCTGGGGCCAACGTCCTGACTTTC. Its translation: CASSSSGWGTGSGANVLTF.

The V call is TRBV4-1, the J call TRBJ2-1, with a tentative D call TRBD1 (5 bases). Trimming removed 5 bases from V and 1 base from J, with 9 bases in between. The CDR3 length is 14 residues. Germline V lookup: CDR1 MGHRA, CDR2 YSYEKL. This CDR3 reads CASSGAWSYNEQFF. CDR3 nucleotides: TGCGCCAGCAGCGGGGCGTGGTCCTACAATGAGCAGTTCTTC.

The chain has TRBV7-2 and TRBJ2-3; D perhaps matches TRBD1 (6 bases). The CDR3 totals 14 residues. V was cut by 3 bases and J by 5 bases, with 12 bases left in between. Germline CDR1 and CDR2: SGHTA and FQGNSA. The CDR3 spells CASSFRWGLDTQYF. CDR3 nucleotide sequence: TGTGCCAGCAGCTTCCGCTGGGGGCTAGATACGCAGTATTTT.

The chain recombines TRBV6-1 with TRBJ2-2; 8 bases fit TRBD1. This CDR3 contains 16 residues. Trimming removed 3 bases from V and 5 bases from J; junction bases left unmatched: 8. Germline V CDR1 and CDR2: MNHNS, SASEGT. CDR3 amino acids: CASSEQGALRTGELFF. Written as DNA, the CDR3 is TGTGCCAGCAGTGAGCAGGGGGCACTTCGGACCGGGGAGCTGTTTTTT.

This clone was seen a few times. The same CDR3 is also encoded by other DNA sequences in this sample. V usage is TRBV6-4 and J usage is TRBJ1-1; 7 positions match TRBD1. The V gene end was trimmed by 5 bases and the J gene end by 1 base; junction bases not matched to a gene: 1. From germline, CDR1 is MRHNA and CDR2 SNTAGT. The CDR3 is 13 amino acids. This CDR3 reads CASSRTGNTEAFF. CDR3 sequence (DNA): TGTGCCAGCAGTCGGACAGGGAACACTGAAGCTTTCTTT.

This clone was observed a handful of times. The chain has TRBV9 and TRBJ1-6; tentative D call: TRBD1 (5 bases). Germline V lookup: CDR1 SGDLS, CDR2 YYNGEE. The V and J ends lost 3 bases and 13 bases respectively, with 17 bases between them. This CDR3 spans 14 amino acids. CDR3 sequence (DNA): TGTGCCAGCAGCGGAAGTCAGGGCGTAAGGCCCCTCCACTTT. Protein product: CASSGSQGVRPLHF.

The rearrangement links TRBV7-6 to TRBJ2-7; 7 bases match TRBD1. J gave up 6 bases and V 6 bases, and 8 bases lay outside the gene matches. CDR1 SGHVS and CDR2 FNYEAQ come from the germline V gene. The CDR3 spans 13 residues. The CDR3 loop reads CASSPTGRGEQYF. For the CDR3, the DNA is TGTGCCAGCAGTCCGACAGGGAGAGGCGAGCAGTACTTC. Variable domain in full (rest from reference TRBV7-6 and TRBJ2-7): GAGVSQSPRYKVTKRGQDVALRCDPISGHVSLYWYRQALGQGPEFLTYFNYEAQQDKSGLPNDRFSAERPEGSISTLTIQRTEQRDSAMYRCASSPTGRGEQYFGPGTRLTVT.

The V call is TRBV25-1, the J call TRBJ1-2; D remains unclear. The germline gives CDR1 MGHDK, CDR2 SYGVNS. V was cut by 6 bases and J by 8 bases, with 19 bases left in between. CDR3 length: 14 residues. The CDR3 loop is CASSPMMGMGGYTF. The CDR3 DNA reads TGTGCCAGCAGCCCCATGATGGGGATGGGGGGCTACACCTTC.

V and J are TRBV5-1 and TRBJ1-1; 9 bases map to TRBD1. V lost 0 bases, J lost 2 bases, and 8 bases stayed unmatched. CDR1 and CDR2 from the germline V gene are SGHRS and YFSETQ. The CDR3 is made up of 17 amino acids. The CDR3 protein is CASSLVGTGFPNTEAFF. The CDR3 bases are TGCGCCAGCAGCTTGGTAGGGACAGGGTTTCCCAACACTGAAGCTTTCTTT.

J is TRBJ2-5 and V is TRBV10-3; TRBD2 agrees at 14 bases. Per the germline V gene, CDR1 is ENHRY and CDR2 is SYGVKD. Trimming took 3 bases from V and 3 from J; bases not matched to a gene: 6. This CDR3 is built from 17 residues. The CDR3 region is CAISDPVTSGGEETQYF. The CDR3 region has the DNA TGTGCCATCAGTGACCCGGTGACTAGCGGGGGGGAAGAGACCCAGTACTTC.

This clone was counted once. The chain couples TRBV19 to TRBJ1-2, with 7 bases fitting TRBD1. Germline values: CDR1 LNHDA, CDR2 SQIVND (reference sequence). The CDR3 runs 15 residues. V shed 6 bases and J 6 bases; nucleotides not matched to a gene: 13. The CDR3 sequence is CASRTPPGQINGYTF. The CDR3 DNA follows: TGTGCCAGTAGGACCCCGCCGGGACAGATAAATGGCTACACCTTC.

The chain carries TRBV6-5 and TRBJ1-1; D uncertain. Germline lookup yields CDR1 MNHEY and CDR2 SVGAGI. The V and J ends lost 8 bases and 7 bases respectively, with 11 bases between them. The CDR3 contains 11 residues. The CDR3: CASRKEREAFF. The CDR3 DNA is TGTGCCAGCCGAAAAGAACGTGAAGCTTTCTTT.

This sequence joins TRBV19 and TRBJ1-2; 7 bases agree with TRBD1. J lost 0 bases, V lost 4 bases, and 5 bases had no gene match. CDR1 is LNHDA and CDR2 is SQIVND in the germline V gene (reference sequence). The CDR3 runs 15 residues. CDR3 nucleotides: TGTGCCAGTAGTACGGACAGGCTAGCTAACTATGGCTACACCTTC. Translating it yields CASSTDRLANYGYTF. The full variable domain, completed using reference TRBV19 and TRBJ1-2, is DGGITQSPKYLFRKEGQNVTLSCEQNLNHDAMYWYRQDPGQGLRLIYYSQIVNDFQKGDIAEGYSVSREKKESFPLTVTSAQKNPTAFYLCASSTDRLANYGYTFGSGTRLTVV.

This clone appeared a few times. This chain joins TRBV7-9 and TRBJ1-5; D uncertain. V was shortened by 1 base and J by 5 bases, with 3 bases between the two germline ends. CDR3 length: 12 amino acids. The germline gives CDR1 SEHNR, CDR2 FQNEAQ (reference sequence). In DNA form, the CDR3 reads TGTGCCAGCAGCTTAGATGATCAGCCCCAGCATTTT. Its protein is CASSLDDQPQHF.

The chain uses TRBV15 and TRBJ1-3; the D gene is possibly TRBD1 (5 bases). CDR1 and CDR2 (germline): LNHNV, YYDKDF (reference sequence). The CDR3 has 16 residues. The V end was cut by 5 bases, the J end by 3 bases, with 17 bases between. CDR3 bases: TGTGCCACCAGCTTGATGGGGCTCGGGGGTGGAAACACCATATATTTT. It specifies CATSLMGLGGGNTIYF.

This clone occurred once. The chain joins TRBV5-1 to TRBJ2-3; the D is unclear. V was shortened by 0 bases and J by 5 bases, with 1 base between the two germline ends. Looked up from germline, CDR1 is SGHRS and CDR2 is YFSETQ. The CDR3 has 11 residues. The CDR3 reads CASSLEDTQYF. For the CDR3, the DNA is TGCGCCAGCAGCTTGGAAGATACGCAGTATTTT.